This paragraph reports one T cell receptor beta chain. The source of the sample is a study of control samples from healthy donors and cancer patients. Some clones are missing from TCRdb's copy, which holds only in-frame ones; the method was immunoSEQ multiplex PCR. Of roughly 130,000 clones listed, approximately 89% are singletons. Sequences were obtained from blood. This clonotype originated in a man aged 18 to 29 in good health.

This CDR3 is CASSQERALYNSPLHF. The CDR3 DNA sequence: TGTGCCAGCAGCCAAGAAAGGGCCCTCTATAATTCACCCCTCCACTTT. The rearrangement joins TRBV14 to TRBJ1-6; D gene uncertain. Deletions cut 0 bases from V and 3 bases from J, with 9 bases between. Germline CDR1 and CDR2: SGHDN and FVKESK. The CDR3 length is 16 residues.